What follows are 26 T cell receptor beta chains derived from one specimen sequenced in a study of T cell responses to AZD1222 COVID-19 vaccine. Profiling relied on immunoSEQ multiplex PCR, and the TCRdb table lists in-frame clones only, not all of them. The table records about 86,000 clones, approximately 89% of them present only once. Sample: peripheral blood, taken 28 days after the second AZD1222 dose. The receptors were sampled from an adult who received the AZD1222 COVID-19 vaccine.

This sequence joins TRBV6-5 and TRBJ2-5; a possible D gene is TRBD1 (5 bases). The CDR3 spans 14 residues. The germline CDR1 and CDR2 sequences are MNHEY and SVGAGI. V lost 6 bases, J lost 0 bases, and 11 bases lay in between. The chain's CDR3 is CASSRRQYQETQYF. CDR3 coding DNA: TGTGCCAGCAGCCGTCGACAGTACCAAGAGACCCAGTACTTC.

The rearrangement links TRBV7-8 to TRBJ1-1, with 10 positions matching TRBD1. Per the germline V gene, CDR1 is SGHVS and CDR2 is FQNEAQ. The CDR3 runs to 15 residues. V was clipped by 5 bases and J by 3 bases; unmatched bases: 6. The CDR3 coding sequence is TGTGCCAGCAGCCCGCGGGACAGGGGAGACACTGAAGCTTTCTTT. As protein: CASSPRDRGDTEAFF. The complete variable domain, with remaining parts taken from reference TRBV7-8 and TRBJ1-1, reads GAGVSQSPRYKVAKRGQDVALRCDPISGHVSLFWYQQALGQGPEFLTYFQNEAQLDKSGLPSDRFFAERPEGSVSTLKIQRTQQEDSAVYLCASSPRDRGDTEAFFGQGTRLTVV.

The rearrangement links TRBV10-3 to TRBJ2-1, with 10 bases matching TRBD1. The CDR3 runs 15 residues. CDR1 is ENHRY, CDR2 SYGVKD, per germline. After removal of 4 bases from V and 9 bases from J, the junction contained 9 bases not matched to a gene. The CDR3 is CAISGERQGASEQFF. CDR3 DNA sequence: TGTGCCATCAGTGGGGAAAGACAGGGGGCTAGTGAGCAGTTCTTC.

Concerning this clone itself: Germline and junction disagree at one end, which may indicate a read error. The chain uses TRBV12-5 and TRBJ2-3; D is uncertain. Germline V gene lookup returns CDR1 LGHNT and CDR2 FRNRAP. There are 14 residues in the CDR3. This chain's CDR3 is CASGFGVSTDTQYF. CDR3 DNA: TGTGCTAGCGGTTTTGGCGTCAGCACAGATACGCAGTATTTT.

The chain is built from TRBV30 and TRBJ2-2; D ambiguous. Trimming shortened V by 3 bases and J by 6 bases, and 11 bases separated the two germline ends. This CDR3 region has 13 residues. CDR1 and CDR2 from the germline V gene are GTSNPN and SVGIG (reference sequence). For the CDR3, the DNA is TGTGCCTGGAGCGCTTACTTCTCCGGGGAGCTGTTTTTT. It yields the protein CAWSAYFSGELFF.

DNA for the CDR3: TGTGCCAGCAGTGAGCCCGTAGGGGAAAAGCAGTTCTTC. Translated: CASSEPVGEKQFF. The rearrangement uses TRBV6-1 and TRBJ2-1, with D tentatively TRBD1 (5 bases). The germline V gene has CDR1 MNHNS and CDR2 SASEGT. This CDR3 contains 13 residues. V gave up 3 bases and J gave up 11 bases, with 14 bases separating them.

CDR3: CASSQVYEQFF. CDR3 sequence (DNA): TGTGCCAGCAGCCAAGTTTATGAGCAGTTCTTC. This chain joins TRBV4-2 and TRBJ2-1, with D unclear. The ends were cut back, 1 base at V and 8 bases at J, with 3 bases in the middle. The CDR3 has 11 residues. Per germline, CDR1 LGHNA and CDR2 YNFKEQ.

This sequence joins TRBV9 and TRBJ2-2, with a possible D match to TRBD2 (6 bases). Trimming pared 4 bases from V and 2 bases from J, leaving 12 bases between. Germline values: CDR1 SGDLS, CDR2 YYNGEE. The CDR3 length is 15 residues. As DNA, the CDR3 is TGTGCCAGCAGCACGGGACTGGAAAACACCGGGGAGCTGTTTTTT. Translating gives CASSTGLENTGELFF.

The chain links TRBV19 to TRBJ2-7; unclear D gene. The ends were cut back, 5 bases at V and 2 bases at J, with 13 bases in the middle. The CDR3 runs 14 residues. Germline V gene lookup returns CDR1 LNHDA and CDR2 SQIVND (reference sequence). The CDR3 here is CASSAPTRPYEQYV. CDR3 nucleotide sequence: TGTGCCAGTAGTGCCCCGACACGTCCCTACGAGCAGTACGTC.

This chain uses TRBV19 with TRBJ1-3, with D maybe TRBD1 (6 bases). Trimming shortened V by 5 bases and J by 0 bases, and 14 bases separated the two germline ends. CDR3 length equals 16 residues. From germline, CDR1 is LNHDA and CDR2 SQIVND (reference sequence). The CDR3 sequence: CASSPNREISGNTIYF. Here the CDR3 DNA reads TGTGCCAGTAGTCCAAACAGGGAGATCTCTGGAAACACCATATATTTT.

The chain has TRBV7-9 and TRBJ1-2, with 11 bases fitting TRBD1. The CDR3 runs to 15 residues. Per germline, CDR1 SEHNR and CDR2 FQNEAQ (reference sequence). V was pared by 5 bases and J by 1 base, with 3 bases of the junction left unmatched. CDR3 nucleotide sequence: TGTGCCAGCAGCACGGACAGGGGGCGTAACTATGGCTACACCTTC. Residues: CASSTDRGRNYGYTF.

This rearrangement joins TRBV11-2 to TRBJ1-1; no reliable D call. The ends were cut back, 1 base at V and 1 base at J, with 13 bases in the middle. Per germline, CDR1 SGHAT and CDR2 FQNNGV. This CDR3 region has 16 residues. CDR3 protein: CASSLGLGAGNTEAFF. CDR3 coding DNA: TGTGCCAGCAGCTTAGGACTGGGAGCCGGGAACACTGAAGCTTTCTTT.

V is TRBV21-1 and J is TRBJ1-5; the table's TRBD1 call for D was not verified on the DNA. TRBV21-1 is an annotated pseudogene. This CDR3 has 15 amino acids. CDR3 in amino acids: CASRTGTGTSQPQHF. Written as DNA, the CDR3 is TGTGCCAGCAGGACCGGGACAGGGACTAGTCAGCCCCAGCATTTT.

This chain connects TRBV24-1 to TRBJ2-7, with a tentative D call TRBD1 (6 bases). The V end lost 12 bases, the J end lost 0 bases, and 14 bases lay between the germline ends. This CDR3 region has 13 residues. Looked up from germline, CDR1 is KGHDR and CDR2 is SFDVKD. DNA for the CDR3: TGTGCCTCGGACAGCCAGCCCTCCTACGAGCAGTACGTC. Encoded protein: CASDSQPSYEQYV.

This clone was counted a single time. This sequence joins TRBV6-1 and TRBJ1-2; D remains ambiguous. This CDR3 contains 13 residues. Looked up from germline, CDR1 is MNHNS and CDR2 is SASEGT. V lost 3 bases, J lost 3 bases, and 8 bases lay in between. For the CDR3, the DNA is TGTGCCAGCAGTGAGGGAGTGGACTATGGCTACACCTTC. It translates to CASSEGVDYGYTF.

The chain uses TRBV27 and TRBJ2-1; 12 bases are shared with TRBD2. Germline CDR1 reads MNHEY; CDR2 reads SMNVEV (reference sequence). Trimming removed 6 bases from V and 11 bases from J; junction bases left unmatched: 11. The CDR3 runs 15 residues. The chain's CDR3 is CASSASSGGGQKQFF. The DNA for the CDR3 is TGTGCCAGCAGCGCCTCTAGCGGGGGGGGCCAAAAGCAGTTCTTC.

The rearrangement uses TRBV5-6 and TRBJ1-1; D call uncertain. Germline V gene data show CDR1 as SGHDT and CDR2 as YYEEEE. Trimming removed 4 bases at V and 6 bases at J, with 10 bases between. The CDR3 totals 12 residues. CDR3 DNA sequence: TGTGCCAGCAGCCCAAGGGCGGCTGAAGCTTTCTTT. It is translated as CASSPRAAEAFF.

The chain employs TRBV28 and TRBJ2-6, with D unresolved. CDR1 is MDHEN and CDR2 is SYDVKM in the germline V gene. The CDR3 spans 15 residues. V lost 3 bases and J lost 0, with 6 bases in between. CDR3 coding DNA: TGTGCCAGCAGTTTCGAGCACTCTGGGGCCAACGTCCTGACTTTC. This gives the protein CASSFEHSGANVLTF.

Only a few counts were recorded for this clone. The V call is TRBV6-1, the J call TRBJ2-2; 7 bases are a match to TRBD2. The germline gives CDR1 MNHNS, CDR2 SASEGT. The CDR3 covers 16 residues. V shed 2 bases, J shed 4 bases, and the junction held 7 bases outside the gene matches. The CDR3 is CASSEFLASGTGELFF. The CDR3 region has the DNA TGTGCCAGCAGTGAATTTTTGGCTAGCGGCACCGGGGAGCTGTTTTTT.

The sample holds one count of this clone. The chain uses TRBV7-9 and TRBJ1-1; D gene ambiguous. The CDR3 sequence is 12 residues long. Germline V gene lookup returns CDR1 SEHNR and CDR2 FQNEAQ (reference sequence). V shed 3 bases and J shed 11 bases, with 13 bases lying between them. CDR3 in DNA: TGTGCCAGCAGCTTGCCCCCCTCGGGGGCTTTCTTT. Protein sequence: CASSLPPSGAFF.

The chain couples TRBV7-6 to TRBJ2-7; tentatively, D is TRBD1 (6 bases). V lost 8 bases, J lost 6 bases, and 14 bases lay in between. Germline assignment: CDR1 SGHVS and CDR2 FNYEAQ. The CDR3 totals 12 residues. Written as DNA, the CDR3 is TGTGCCAGCGGGACAACTCTCCTCGAGCAGTACTTC. It is translated as CASGTTLLEQYF. Looking up the rest from reference TRBV7-6 and TRBJ2-7 gives the full variable domain: GAGVSQSPRYKVTKRGQDVALRCDPISGHVSLYWYRQALGQGPEFLTYFNYEAQQDKSGLPNDRFSAERPEGSISTLTIQRTEQRDSAMYRCASGTTLLEQYFGPGTRLTVT.

The chain joins TRBV9 to TRBJ2-5; D remains unclear. With 4 bases removed from V and 4 bases from J, the gap between germline ends came to 20 bases. The germline V gene encodes CDR1 SGDLS and CDR2 YYNGEE. The CDR3 extends over 16 amino acids. In nucleotides, the CDR3 is TGTGCCAGCAGCCCCACCGGCGGAATCGTACGAGAGACCCAGTACTTC. It is translated as CASSPTGGIVRETQYF.

The chain recombines TRBV2 with TRBJ1-1, with D hard to call. V dropped 8 bases and J dropped 1 base, with 14 bases sitting between them. This CDR3 region has 14 residues. Germline V gives CDR1 SNHLY, CDR2 FYNNEI. The chain's CDR3 is CASGLSGRNTEAFF. The CDR3 DNA follows: TGTGCCAGCGGTCTCTCAGGCCGGAACACTGAAGCTTTCTTT.

The rearrangement uses TRBV29-1 and TRBJ1-4; no clear D gene. Germline values: CDR1 SQVTM, CDR2 ANQGSEA. The CDR3 consists of 13 residues. V lost 1 base and J lost 7, with 10 bases in between. The CDR3 sequence: CSVEGQGGEKLFF. CDR3 DNA: TGCAGCGTTGAAGGGCAAGGAGGTGAAAAACTGTTTTTT.

This chain connects TRBV10-1 to TRBJ2-3, with a weak D call TRBD2 (6 bases). The V gene's germline CDR1 is WNHNN and CDR2 SYGVQD (reference sequence). V was pared by 4 bases and J by 4 bases, with 6 bases between. CDR3 length: 12 residues. CDR3 in amino acids: CASSGGADTQYF. The CDR3 DNA reads TGCGCCAGCAGTGGGGGGGCAGATACGCAGTATTTT.

The rearrangement links TRBV5-1 to TRBJ2-5; D is unresolved. Trimming removed 0 bases at V and 1 base at J, with 10 bases between. The CDR3 contains 15 residues. Germline assignment: CDR1 SGHRS and CDR2 YFSETQ. CDR3 sequence reads: CASSLGRGGQETQYF. The CDR3 DNA sequence: TGCGCCAGCAGCTTGGGGCGAGGTGGCCAAGAGACCCAGTACTTC. The entire variable domain, with the rest obtained from reference TRBV5-1 and TRBJ2-5, is as follows: KAGVTQTPRYLIKTRGQQVTLSCSPISGHRSVSWYQQTPGQGLQFLFEYFSETQRNKGNFPGRFSGRQFSNSRSEMNVSTLELGDSALYLCASSLGRGGQETQYFGPGTRLLVL.